This TCR beta chain is drawn from a study of monozygotic twins with inflammatory bowel disease. In the case of this clonotype: Its specificity is unknown.

Germline CDR1 LNHDA, CDR2 SQIVND (reference sequence). The CDR3 consists of 14 residues. Total RNA, at around 3,800 ng, went into every TCR library. With eight separate reactions per sample, the authors made cDNA. From the 5' RACE reads, TCRdb lists one entry per CDR3 protein and no DNA. The listing records over 350,000 distinct CDR3 sequences. General observations from the study: Patient-specific immunosuppressive treatments may have made repertoires more variable. Distinguishing T cell subtypes was not possible.

Specimen: blood. The clonotype was recovered from a human donor with ulcerative colitis or Crohn's disease, or a healthy co-twin of an affected twin (not recorded which). The rearrangement links TRBV19 to TRBJ1-1. This chain's CDR3 is CASTRGDSGRVAFF.